Here is one T cell receptor (beta chain) with its context. No antigen is known for it. The sample originates from a study of PD-1 blockade in classical Hodgkin lymphoma. Study-level results: Whatever underlies the repertoire differences (possibly disease activity or prior therapy) remains undefined. It was reported that newly diagnosed patients had less baseline TCR diversity than healthy donors. Complete responders entered with baseline diversity on par with newly diagnosed patients, the results showed.

Every patient experienced relapse after autologous stem cell transplantation, and brentuximab vedotin exposure varied. Patients' outcomes at their best amounted to complete response, partial response or progressive disease. Per the germline V gene, CDR1 is ENHRY and CDR2 is SYGVKD. The CDR3 extends over 17 amino acids. V lost 0 bases to trimming and J lost 6 bases, with 20 bases between them. This table comes from immunoSEQ multiplex PCR, and its TCRdb copy is limited to in-frame clones, with some not included. The sample includes about 27,000 clones, under 85% of them seen just once. This receptor was taken from a human donor with classical Hodgkin lymphoma. The starting material was peripheral blood mononuclear cells (PBMCs), obtained before the second cycle of nivolumab. V and J are TRBV10-3 and TRBJ1-2; no clear D. In nucleotides, the CDR3 is TGTGCCATCAGTGAGTCCGGTGAACTGGTGTCCTCTGATGGCTACACCTTC. Protein: CAISESGELVSSDGYTF.